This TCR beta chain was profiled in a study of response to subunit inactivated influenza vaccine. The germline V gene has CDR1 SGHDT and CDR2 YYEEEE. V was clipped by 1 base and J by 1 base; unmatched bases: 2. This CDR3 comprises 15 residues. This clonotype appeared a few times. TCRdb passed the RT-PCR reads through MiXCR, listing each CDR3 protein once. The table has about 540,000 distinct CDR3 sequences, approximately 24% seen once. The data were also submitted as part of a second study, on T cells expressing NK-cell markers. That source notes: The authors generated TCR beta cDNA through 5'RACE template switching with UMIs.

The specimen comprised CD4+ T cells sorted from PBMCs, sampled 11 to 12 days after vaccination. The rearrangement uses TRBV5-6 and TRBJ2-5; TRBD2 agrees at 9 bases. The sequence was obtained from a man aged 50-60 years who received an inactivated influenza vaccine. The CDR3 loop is CASSLLAGLQETQYF. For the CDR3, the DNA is TGTGCCAGCAGCTTGCTAGCGGGACTCCAAGAGACCCAGTACTTC. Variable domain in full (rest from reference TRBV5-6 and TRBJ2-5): DAGVTQSPTHLIKTRGQQVTLRCSPKSGHDTVSWYQQALGQGPQFIFQYYEEEERQRGNFPDRFSGHQFPNYSSELNVNALLLGDSALYLCASSLLAGLQETQYFGPGTRLLVL.